This T cell receptor (beta chain) was obtained from a study of regulatory T cells in long-lasting Graves disease. To note about this clonotype: The CDR3 ends on some other residue instead of the conserved phenylalanine or tryptophan, so this is likely a read error.

The V end lost 1 base, the J end lost 0 bases, and 16 bases lay between the germline ends. The CDR3 extends over 18 amino acids. Per germline, CDR1 MNHEY and CDR2 SMNVEV (reference sequence). Through Arm-PCR of CDR3 regions and iRepertoire HTBI primers, TCR beta libraries were built. Each CDR3 protein is one row after TCRdb ran MiXCR on the multiplex PCR reads. Found here are 350,000 to 550,000 distinct CDR3 sequences, 14% to 15% of them singletons; the top ten hold over 15%. Indicated time point: newly diagnosed GD, antithyroid drugs for less than 3 months. From PBMCs, RNA was extracted and then used to make the TCR library. These data are also associated with another study on T cells in Graves' hyperthyroidism and ophthalmopathy.

Sequencing was performed on peripheral blood mononuclear cells (PBMCs), taken at new diagnosis, from a patient treated with antithyroid drugs. The rearrangement joins TRBV27 to TRBJ1-5; possible D gene TRBD1, 6 bases. The receptor was derived from a woman aged 25 to 39 with Graves disease. As DNA, the CDR3 is TGTGCCAGCAGTTTATACCCCCCAGGGGAATATAGCAATCAGCCCCAGCATCTT. Translating it yields CASSLYPPGEYSNQPQHL.